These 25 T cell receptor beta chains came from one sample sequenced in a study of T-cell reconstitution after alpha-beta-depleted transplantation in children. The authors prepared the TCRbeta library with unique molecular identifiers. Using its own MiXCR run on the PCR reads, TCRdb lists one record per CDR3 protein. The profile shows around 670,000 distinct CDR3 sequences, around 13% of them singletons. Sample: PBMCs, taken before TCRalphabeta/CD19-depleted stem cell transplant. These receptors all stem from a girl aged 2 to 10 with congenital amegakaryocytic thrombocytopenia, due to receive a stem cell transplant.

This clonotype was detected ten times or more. CDR3 region: CAISESDRKNTEAFF. CDR3 DNA: TGTGCCATCAGTGAGTCGGACAGAAAGAACACTGAAGCTTTCTTT. The J gene is TRBJ1-1, the V gene TRBV10-3, with D tentatively TRBD1 (6 bases). CDR3 size: 15 residues. CDR1 and CDR2 (germline): ENHRY, SYGVKD. Trimming cost V 0 bases and J 1 base, with 9 bases left between them.

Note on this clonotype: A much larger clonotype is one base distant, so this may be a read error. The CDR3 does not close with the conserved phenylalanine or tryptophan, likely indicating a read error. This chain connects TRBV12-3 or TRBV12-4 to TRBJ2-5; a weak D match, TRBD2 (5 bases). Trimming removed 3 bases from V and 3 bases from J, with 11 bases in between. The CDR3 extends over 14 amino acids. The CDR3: CASSFPTKKETQYS. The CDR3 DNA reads TGTGCCAGCAGTTTTCCGACTAAAAAAGAGACCCAGTACTCC.

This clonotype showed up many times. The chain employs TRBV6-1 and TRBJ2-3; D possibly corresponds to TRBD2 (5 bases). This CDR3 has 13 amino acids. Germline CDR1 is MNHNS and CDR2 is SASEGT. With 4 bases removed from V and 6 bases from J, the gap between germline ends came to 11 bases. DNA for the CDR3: TGTGCCAGCAGTGGCCCGACGGGGGATACGCAGTATTTT. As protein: CASSGPTGDTQYF.

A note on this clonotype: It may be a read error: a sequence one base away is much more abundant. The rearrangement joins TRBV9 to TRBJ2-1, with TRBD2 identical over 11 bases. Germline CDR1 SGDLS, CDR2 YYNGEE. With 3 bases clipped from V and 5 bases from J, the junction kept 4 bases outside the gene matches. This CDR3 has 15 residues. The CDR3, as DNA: TGTGCCAGCAGCGGACTAGCGGGGTCCCACAATGAGCAGTTCTTC. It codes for CASSGLAGSHNEQFF.

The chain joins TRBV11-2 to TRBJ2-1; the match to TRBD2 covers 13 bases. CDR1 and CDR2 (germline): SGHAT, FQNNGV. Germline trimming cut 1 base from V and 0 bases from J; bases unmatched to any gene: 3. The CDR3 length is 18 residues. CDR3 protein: CASSLVGLAGNSYNEQFF. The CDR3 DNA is TGTGCCAGCAGCTTAGTGGGACTAGCGGGGAACTCCTACAATGAGCAGTTCTTC.

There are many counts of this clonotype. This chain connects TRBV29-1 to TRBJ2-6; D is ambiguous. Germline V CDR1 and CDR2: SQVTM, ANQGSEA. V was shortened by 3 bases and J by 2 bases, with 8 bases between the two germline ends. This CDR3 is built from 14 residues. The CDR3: CSVEKVPGANVLTF. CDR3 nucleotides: TGCAGCGTTGAGAAGGTACCTGGGGCCAACGTCCTGACTTTC.

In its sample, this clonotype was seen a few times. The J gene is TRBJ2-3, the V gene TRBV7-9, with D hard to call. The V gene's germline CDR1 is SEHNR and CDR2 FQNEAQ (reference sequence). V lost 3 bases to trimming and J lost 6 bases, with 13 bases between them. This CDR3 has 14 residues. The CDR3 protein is CASSFRAVTDTQYF. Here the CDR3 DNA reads TGTGCCAGCAGCTTTCGGGCTGTCACTGATACGCAGTATTTT.

The CDR3 sequence: CASSLVTGSLNTEAFF. In DNA, the CDR3 is TGTGCCAGCAGCTTAGTAACGGGAAGTCTGAACACTGAAGCTTTCTTT. The J gene is TRBJ1-1, the V gene TRBV7-2; D gene ambiguous. This CDR3 spans 16 amino acids. Germline V CDR1 and CDR2: SGHTA, FQGNSA. Trimming stripped 1 base from V and 0 bases from J, with 12 bases between. The full variable domain, completed using reference TRBV7-2 and TRBJ1-1, is GAGVSQSPSNKVTEKGKDVELRCDPISGHTALYWYRQSLGQGLEFLIYFQGNSAPDKSGLPSDRFSAERTGGSVSTLTIQRTQQEDSAVYLCASSLVTGSLNTEAFFGQGTRLTVV.

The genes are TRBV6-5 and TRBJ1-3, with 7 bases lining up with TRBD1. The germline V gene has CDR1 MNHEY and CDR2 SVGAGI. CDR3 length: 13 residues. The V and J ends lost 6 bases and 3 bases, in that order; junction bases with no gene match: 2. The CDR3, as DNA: TGTGCCAGCAGACGGGACAGTGGAAACACCATATATTTT. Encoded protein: CASRRDSGNTIYF.

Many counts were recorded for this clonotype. The CDR3 DNA reads TGTGCCAGCAGTTACGGGACTAGCGGAGGTCGCACAGATACGCAGTATTTT. Translation: CASSYGTSGGRTDTQYF. The chain carries TRBV6-2 or TRBV6-3 and TRBJ2-3; 11 nucleotides match TRBD2. The V gene's germline CDR1 is MNHEY and CDR2 SVGEGT. Germline trimming cut 2 bases from V and 1 base from J; bases unmatched to any gene: 5. The CDR3 consists of 17 residues.

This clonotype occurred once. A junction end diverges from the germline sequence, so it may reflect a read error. Here the CDR3 reads CARSLGGTEAFF. In DNA form, the CDR3 reads TGCGCCCGCAGCTTGGGGGGTACTGAAGCTTTCTTT. This chain connects TRBV5-1 to TRBJ1-1; possibly TRBD1 for D (5 bases). Germline CDR1 and CDR2: SGHRS and YFSETQ. This CDR3 region has 12 residues. Based on the CDR3 plus reference TRBV5-1 and TRBJ1-1, the full variable domain is KAGVTQTPRYLIKTRGQQVTLSCSPISGHRSVSWYQQTPGQGLQFLFEYFSETQRNKGNFPGRFSGRQFSNSRSEMNVSTLELGDSALYLCARSLGGTEAFFGQGTRLTVV.

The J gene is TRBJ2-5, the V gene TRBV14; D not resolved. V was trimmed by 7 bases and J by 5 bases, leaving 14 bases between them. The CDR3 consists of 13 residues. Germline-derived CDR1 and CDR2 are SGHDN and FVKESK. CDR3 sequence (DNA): TGTGCCAGCAACAAACTTCAGAGGGAGACCCAGTACTTC. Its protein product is CASNKLQRETQYF.

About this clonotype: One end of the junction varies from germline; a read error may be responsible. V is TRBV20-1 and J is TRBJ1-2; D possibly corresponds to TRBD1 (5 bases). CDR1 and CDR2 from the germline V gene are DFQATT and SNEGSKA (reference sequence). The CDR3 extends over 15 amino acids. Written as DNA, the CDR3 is TGCAGTGCTAGAGAGAGGCAGGGTTTGAACTATGGCGACACCTTC. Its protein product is CSARERQGLNYGDTF.

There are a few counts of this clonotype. The CDR3 is CASRRGGDTDTQYF. In DNA, the CDR3 is TGTGCCAGCCGTCGAGGCGGGGACACAGATACGCAGTATTTT. This rearrangement joins TRBV5-5 to TRBJ2-3, with D perhaps TRBD2 (6 bases). The CDR3 sequence is 14 residues long. CDR1 is SGHKS and CDR2 is YYEKEE in the germline V gene (reference sequence). Trimming cost V 7 bases and J 2 bases, with 14 bases left between them. The whole variable domain, remainder taken from reference TRBV5-5 and TRBJ2-3, is DAGVTQSPTHLIKTRGQQVTLRCSPISGHKSVSWYQQVLGQGPQFIFQYYEKEERGRGNFPDRFSARQFPNYSSELNVNALLLGDSALYLCASRRGGDTDTQYFGPGTRLTVL.

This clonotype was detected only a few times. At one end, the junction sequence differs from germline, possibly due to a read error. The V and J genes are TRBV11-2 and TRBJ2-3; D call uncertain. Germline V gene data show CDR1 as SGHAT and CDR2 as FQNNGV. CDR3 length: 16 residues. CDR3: CASSFGDSGATYTQYF. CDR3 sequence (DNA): TGTGCCAGCAGCTTCGGAGACTCAGGAGCCACATATACGCAGTATTTT.

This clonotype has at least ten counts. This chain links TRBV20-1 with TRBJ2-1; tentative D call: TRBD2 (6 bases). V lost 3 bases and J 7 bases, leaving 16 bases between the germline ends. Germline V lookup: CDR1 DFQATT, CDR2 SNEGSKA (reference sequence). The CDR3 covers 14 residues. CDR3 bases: TGCAGTGCTAGTTCGGCTAGCGAAATAAATGAGCAGTTCTTC. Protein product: CSASSASEINEQFF.

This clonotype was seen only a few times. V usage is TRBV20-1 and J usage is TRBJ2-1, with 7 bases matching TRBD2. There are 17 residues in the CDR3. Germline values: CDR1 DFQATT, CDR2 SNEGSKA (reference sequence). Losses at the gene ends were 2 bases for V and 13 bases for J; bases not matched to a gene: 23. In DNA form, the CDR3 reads TGCAGTGCTAGAATCTTTCGCGGGAGAGCTCCTACAATCCCCCAGTTCTTC. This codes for CSARIFRGRAPTIPQFF.

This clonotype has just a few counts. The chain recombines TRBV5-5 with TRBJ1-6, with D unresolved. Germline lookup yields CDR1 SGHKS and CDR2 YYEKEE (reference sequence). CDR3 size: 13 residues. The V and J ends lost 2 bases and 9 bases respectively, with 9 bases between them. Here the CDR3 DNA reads TGTGCCAGCAGCTTAACAGAGGGTTCACCCCTCCACTTT. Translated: CASSLTEGSPLHF.

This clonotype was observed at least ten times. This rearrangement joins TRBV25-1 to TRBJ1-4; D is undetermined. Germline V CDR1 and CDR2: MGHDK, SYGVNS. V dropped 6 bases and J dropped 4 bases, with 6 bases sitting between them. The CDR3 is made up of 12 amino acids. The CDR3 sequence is CASRQFNEKLFF. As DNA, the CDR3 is TGTGCCAGCAGGCAGTTTAATGAAAAACTGTTTTTT.

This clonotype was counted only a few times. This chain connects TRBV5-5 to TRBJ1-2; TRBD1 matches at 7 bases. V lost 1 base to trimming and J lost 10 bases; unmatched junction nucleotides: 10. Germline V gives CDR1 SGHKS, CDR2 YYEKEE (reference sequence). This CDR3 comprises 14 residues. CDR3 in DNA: TGTGCCAGCAGCTTGTGGCAGGGGGAAAGGGACTACACCTTC. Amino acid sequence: CASSLWQGERDYTF.

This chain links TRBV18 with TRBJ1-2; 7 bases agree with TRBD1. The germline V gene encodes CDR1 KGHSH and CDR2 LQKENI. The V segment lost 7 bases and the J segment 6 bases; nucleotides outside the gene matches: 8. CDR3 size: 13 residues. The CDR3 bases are TGTGCCAGCTTACCGGGCACAGGGGATGGCTACACCTTC. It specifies CASLPGTGDGYTF. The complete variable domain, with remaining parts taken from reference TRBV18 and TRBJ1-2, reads NAGVMQNPRHLVRRRGQEARLRCSPMKGHSHVYWYRQLPEEGLKFMVYLQKENIIDESGMPKERFSAEFPKEGPSILRIQQVVRGDSAAYFCASLPGTGDGYTFGSGTRLTVV.

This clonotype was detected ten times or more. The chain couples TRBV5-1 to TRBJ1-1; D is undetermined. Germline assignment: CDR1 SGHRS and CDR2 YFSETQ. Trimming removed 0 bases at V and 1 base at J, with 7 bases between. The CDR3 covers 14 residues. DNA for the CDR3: TGCGCCAGCAGCTTGGCCAAAGCGAACACTGAAGCTTTCTTT. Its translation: CASSLAKANTEAFF.

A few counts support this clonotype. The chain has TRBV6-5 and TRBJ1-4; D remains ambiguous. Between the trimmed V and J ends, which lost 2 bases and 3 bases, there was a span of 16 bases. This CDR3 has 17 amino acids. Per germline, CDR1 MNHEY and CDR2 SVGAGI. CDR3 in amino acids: CASSYTPLGIPNEKLFF. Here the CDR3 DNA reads TGTGCCAGCAGTTACACCCCTTTGGGGATCCCTAATGAAAAACTGTTTTTT.

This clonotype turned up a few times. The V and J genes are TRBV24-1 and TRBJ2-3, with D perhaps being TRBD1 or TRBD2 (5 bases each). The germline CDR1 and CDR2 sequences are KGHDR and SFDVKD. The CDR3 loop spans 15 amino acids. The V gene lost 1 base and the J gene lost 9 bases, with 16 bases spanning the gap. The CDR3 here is CATSDFGAIQGTQYF. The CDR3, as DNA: TGTGCCACCAGTGATTTCGGGGCCATCCAAGGAACGCAGTATTTT.

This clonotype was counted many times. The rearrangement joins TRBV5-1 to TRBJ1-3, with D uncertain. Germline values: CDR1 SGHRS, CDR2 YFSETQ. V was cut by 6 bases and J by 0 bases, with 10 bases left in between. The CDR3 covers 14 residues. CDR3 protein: CASTEGSSGNTIYF. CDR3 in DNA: TGCGCCAGCACGGAGGGAAGCTCTGGAAACACCATATATTTT.